This TCR beta chain was documented in a study of blood T cells in healthy people across ages. It was with a sample-barcoded 5' primer and a J-beta primer mix that a second PCR of roughly 7 to 12 cycles was run. Each cDNA molecule carried a tag from a template-switch adaptor that contained 12 random nucleotides. In TCRdb, the 5' RACE reads were re-called with MiXCR into one record per CDR3 protein. This sample carries 700,000 to 800,000 distinct CDR3 sequences, roughly 41% of them seen once, and the ten largest clones take more than 20%. Points on this clonotype: One junction end disagrees with the germline gene, perhaps due to a read error.

CDR1 and CDR2 (germline): LNHNV, YYDKDF (reference sequence). The length of the CDR3 is 15 residues. This chain uses TRBV15 with TRBJ2-3; a weak D match, TRBD1 (6 bases). Sequencing was done on a sample of blood. This clonotype was sampled from a woman aged 55 to 70 in good health. Here the CDR3 reads CATSTDRRSIDTQYF. DNA of the CDR3: TGTGCCACCAGTACCGACAGGAGAAGCATAGATACGCAGTATTTT.